This T cell receptor beta chain is drawn from a study of blood T cell repertoires in COVID-19 (dated by TCRdb to the early 2020s). General notes on the study: Samples from collaborators originated in the United States, Italy and Spain and spanned both the acute and convalescent phases of COVID-19. The material from the prospective study consisted of cDNA or gDNA derived from T cells, B-cell-depleted T cells, or PBMCs. The dataset comprised deeply sampled blood TCRbeta repertoires from subjects exposed to, actively infected with, or recovered from COVID-19. The repertoires were released in a freely available public database intended as a resource for research on the immune response to SARS-CoV-2. The samples were drawn from the first 160 participants of the ongoing ImmuneRACE study and from 1,254 subjects provided by 6 global collaborators. A de-identified subject ID, COVID-19 status, age in years and sex were almost always included in the sample metadata. Where HLA class I and class II types were available, the types were taken from metadata supplied by the sample provider, not from assay-based typing.

Study-wide findings and limitations: How much clinical and demographic metadata was included differed by source and by participant, and the metadata was provided uncurated.

As encoded in the germline V gene, CDR1 is SGHTA while CDR2 is FQGNSA. V loses 3 bases of germline sequence and J loses 0 bases, and the interval between the two ends is 9 bases. From the cysteine through the phenylalanine, the CDR3 covers 15 amino acids. Only CDR3 DNA remains: 45 bases, in frame from the first base. The immunoSEQ Assay, a bias-controlled multiplex PCR, was used to amplify TCRbeta CDR3 regions from genomic DNA. The original pipeline was this. The number of nucleated cells in each sample was estimated from the amplification of reference gene primers within the assay. To quantify the absolute abundance of each unique TCRbeta CDR3 rearrangement, sequence reads were collapsed and filtered. Productive Simpson clonality was computed per sample as the square root of Simpson's diversity index over productive rearrangements. TCRdb holds this immuneACCESS table with in-frame rearrangements only. Some clones are missing; in checked studies, unresolved V genes explain under half, and the rest has no known cause. The V and J calls and clone size are taken from that table; D and trimming were inferred from the DNA. A total of fewer than 150,000 clones appear in this sample, 55% to 75% of them only once. The leading ten clones occupy under 0.95% of the sample.

The collaborating institutions used their own protocols to collect whole blood in K2EDTA tubes. For TCRbeta analysis, collaborators shipped samples in one of three forms: frozen whole blood, isolated PBMCs, or DNA extracted from either of those sample types. This clone was observed a few times. Its cognate antigen has yet to be identified. No quality values exist for individual bases; no much larger clone is one base distant. Sequencing input: peripheral blood. The chain links TRBV7-2 with TRBJ1-5; the D gene is not confidently resolved. This sequence originates from a human donor with acute or convalescent COVID-19. The donor label of this sample is uncertain. The CDR3 sequence is CASSLEGYSNQPQHF. The nucleotide sequence is TGTGCCAGCAGCTTGGAGGGATATAGCAATCAGCCCCAGCATTTT.